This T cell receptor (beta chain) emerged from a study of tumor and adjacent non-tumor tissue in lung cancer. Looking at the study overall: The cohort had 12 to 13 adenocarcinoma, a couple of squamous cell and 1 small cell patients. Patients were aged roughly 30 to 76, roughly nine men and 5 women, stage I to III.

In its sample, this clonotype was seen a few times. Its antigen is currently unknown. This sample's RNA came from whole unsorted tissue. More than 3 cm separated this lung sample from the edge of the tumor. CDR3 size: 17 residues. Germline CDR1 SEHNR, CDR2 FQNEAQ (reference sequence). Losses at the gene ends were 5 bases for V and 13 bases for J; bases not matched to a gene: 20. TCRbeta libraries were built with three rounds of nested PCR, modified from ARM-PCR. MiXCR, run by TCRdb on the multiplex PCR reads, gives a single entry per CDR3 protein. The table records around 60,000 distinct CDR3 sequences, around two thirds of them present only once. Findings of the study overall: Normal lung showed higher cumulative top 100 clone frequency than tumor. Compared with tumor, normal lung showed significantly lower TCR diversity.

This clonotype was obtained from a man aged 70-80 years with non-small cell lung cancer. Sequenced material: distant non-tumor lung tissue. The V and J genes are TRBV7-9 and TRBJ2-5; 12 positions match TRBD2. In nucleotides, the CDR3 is TGTGCCAGCAGCAACCTAGCGGGAGGGACCCAAGAGAAGGCCCGGTACTTC. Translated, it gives CASSNLAGGTQEKARYF.